The 15 T cell receptor beta chains below come from one sample, sequenced in a study of cytomegalovirus exposure and HLA in healthy donors. Both 60 Vbeta primers and 13 Jbeta primers went into the PCR. Clones were sequenced by immunoSEQ multiplex PCR, and TCRdb holds only the in-frame ones, with some missing. The table lists approximately 290,000 clones, about four fifths of them singletons. The sequenced sample was PBMCs. These receptors were taken from a girl aged 2-15 years in good health and CMV-seronegative.

The chain carries TRBV7-9 and TRBJ2-1; TRBD2 matches 9 bases. Germline V gene sequence: CDR1 SEHNR, CDR2 FQNEAQ (reference sequence). Unmatched junction bases numbered 4, after V lost 5 bases and J lost 5 bases. This CDR3 has 14 amino acids. The CDR3 is CASSPGLADNEQFF. The CDR3, as DNA: TGTGCCAGCAGCCCGGGACTAGCTGACAATGAGCAGTTCTTC.

In its sample, this clone was seen a few times. The rearrangement links TRBV7-9 to TRBJ1-1, with D hard to call. Trimming removed 1 base from V and 7 bases from J, with 7 bases in between. Germline V gene lookup returns CDR1 SEHNR and CDR2 FQNEAQ (reference sequence). The CDR3 runs to 12 residues. The CDR3 sequence: CASSLEEIEAFF. CDR3 coding DNA: TGTGCCAGCAGCTTAGAGGAGATTGAAGCTTTCTTT.

The CDR3 DNA is TGTGCCAGCAGCTTTCAGGAGGTGAACACTGAAGCTTTCTTT. Its protein product is CASSFQEVNTEAFF. The V call is TRBV7-8, the J call TRBJ1-1; D call uncertain. There are 14 residues in the CDR3. The germline gives CDR1 SGHVS, CDR2 FQNEAQ. Trimming took 3 bases from V and 0 from J, leaving 8 bases between them.

CDR3 DNA sequence: TGCGCCAGCAGCCATCGCAGGGGGCTTCGAGGCTACACCTTC. Amino acid sequence: CASSHRRGLRGYTF. The chain combines TRBV4-1 with TRBJ1-2; TRBD1 matches 8 bases. V lost 3 bases to trimming and J lost 8 bases; unmatched junction nucleotides: 8. CDR3 length equals 14 residues. The germline V gene encodes CDR1 MGHRA and CDR2 YSYEKL.

The V call is TRBV5-4, the J call TRBJ1-3; D is possibly TRBD1 (5 bases). In germline, CDR1 is SGHNT, CDR2 YYREEE (reference sequence). The CDR3 covers 17 residues. Trimming stripped 1 base from V and 4 bases from J, with 18 bases between. For the CDR3, the DNA is TGTGCCAGCAGCTTGACGATGGTGGGGCGAGAAGGAAACACCATATATTTT. Residues: CASSLTMVGREGNTIYF.

J is TRBJ2-7 and V is TRBV23-1; D not certain. TRBV23-1 is an ORF, with its function uncertain. V was cut by 3 bases and J by 3 bases, with 15 bases left in between. The CDR3 runs 15 residues. CDR3: CASSQTDKAHYEQYF. CDR3 nucleotide sequence: TGCGCCAGCAGTCAGACCGACAAAGCCCACTACGAGCAGTACTTC.

This chain links TRBV10-3 with TRBJ1-6, with 10 bases matching TRBD1. With V trimmed by 6 bases and J by 7 bases, 3 bases remained unmatched. The CDR3 runs 14 residues. Germline-derived CDR1 and CDR2 are ENHRY and SYGVKD. The chain's CDR3 is CAISPGQGNSPLHF. Written as DNA, the CDR3 is TGTGCCATCAGCCCGGGACAGGGGAATTCACCCCTCCACTTT.

The chain combines TRBV5-6 with TRBJ1-2; TRBD1 aligns across 7 bases. From germline, CDR1 is SGHDT and CDR2 YYEEEE. The CDR3 consists of 16 residues. With V trimmed by 4 bases and J by 6 bases, 15 bases remained unmatched. The CDR3 region has the DNA TGTGCCAGCAGCGCGGCGGGACAGACGGTTCGGGATGGCTACACCTTC. Translation: CASSAAGQTVRDGYTF. The complete variable domain, with remaining parts taken from reference TRBV5-6 and TRBJ1-2, reads DAGVTQSPTHLIKTRGQQVTLRCSPKSGHDTVSWYQQALGQGPQFIFQYYEEEERQRGNFPDRFSGHQFPNYSSELNVNALLLGDSALYLCASSAAGQTVRDGYTFGSGTRLTVV.

The V and J genes are TRBV7-3 and TRBJ1-1; D remains ambiguous. Germline V gene data show CDR1 as SGHTA and CDR2 as FQGTGA. This CDR3 spans 14 amino acids. The V end lost 4 bases, the J end lost 1 base, and 10 bases lay between the germline ends. This CDR3 is CASSWLGGNTEAFF. CDR3 bases: TGTGCCAGCAGCTGGCTCGGAGGGAACACTGAAGCTTTCTTT.

CDR3 nucleotide sequence: TGTGCCAGCAGCTTAGCAGGGGAGAACACCGGGGAGCTGTTTTTT. Protein product: CASSLAGENTGELFF. The chain uses TRBV7-3 and TRBJ2-2; D might be TRBD1 (6 bases). Deletions cut 2 bases from V and 1 base from J, with 8 bases between. The CDR3 runs 15 residues. CDR1 is SGHTA and CDR2 is FQGTGA in the germline V gene.

V gene TRBV2 combines with J gene TRBJ1-5; 9 bases are shared with TRBD1. Trimming removed 0 bases from V and 8 bases from J; junction bases left unmatched: 11. Germline values: CDR1 SNHLY, CDR2 FYNNEI. This CDR3 is 17 amino acids long. For the CDR3, the DNA is TGTGCCAGCAGTGAAGCGAATCCGGGACAGGGCGAGGAGCCCCAGCATTTT. As protein: CASSEANPGQGEEPQHF.

The chain carries TRBV5-6 and TRBJ2-7, with 8 bases that match TRBD1. CDR1 SGHDT and CDR2 YYEEEE come from the germline V gene. The V gene end was trimmed by 6 bases and the J gene end by 0 bases; junction bases not matched to a gene: 5. The CDR3 contains 14 residues. CDR3 coding DNA: TGTGCCAGCACCCGACAGGGGAGCTCCTACGAGCAGTACTTC. Translating gives CASTRQGSSYEQYF.

V and J are TRBV19 and TRBJ1-1; tentative D call: TRBD1 (5 bases). The V end was cut by 0 bases, the J end by 4 bases, with 15 bases between. CDR1 and CDR2 (germline): LNHDA, SQIVND (reference sequence). This CDR3 contains 16 residues. The CDR3 reads CASSIDGGYKVTEAFF. CDR3 coding DNA: TGTGCCAGTAGTATAGATGGGGGGTATAAGGTCACTGAAGCTTTCTTT.

This chain uses TRBV5-1 with TRBJ2-1; tentative D call: TRBD1 (6 bases). The CDR3 covers 13 residues. In germline, CDR1 is SGHRS, CDR2 YFSETQ. V dropped 5 bases and J dropped 3 bases, with 9 bases sitting between them. CDR3 nucleotide sequence: TGCGCCAGCAGGGTGGACAGCTACAATGAGCAGTTCTTC. Protein product: CASRVDSYNEQFF.

The CDR3 bases are TGTGCCAGCAGTTTATCGAGTGGGGCGGGAGGTGTGGGGGGGACGCAGTATTTT. It codes for CASSLSSGAGGVGGTQYF. The rearrangement links TRBV27 to TRBJ2-3; 8 nucleotides align to TRBD2. J gave up 9 bases and V 0 bases, and 17 bases lay outside the gene matches. Germline assignment: CDR1 MNHEY and CDR2 SMNVEV (reference sequence). The CDR3 contains 18 residues.